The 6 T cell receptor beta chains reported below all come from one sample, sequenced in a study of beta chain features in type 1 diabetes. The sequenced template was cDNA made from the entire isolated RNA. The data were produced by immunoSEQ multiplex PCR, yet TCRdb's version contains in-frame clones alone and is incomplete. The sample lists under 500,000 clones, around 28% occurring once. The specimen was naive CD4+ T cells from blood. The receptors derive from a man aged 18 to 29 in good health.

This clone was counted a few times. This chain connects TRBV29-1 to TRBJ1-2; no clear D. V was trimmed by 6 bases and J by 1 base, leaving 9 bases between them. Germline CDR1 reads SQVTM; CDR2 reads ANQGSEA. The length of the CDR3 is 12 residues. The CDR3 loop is CSVTHSNYGYTF. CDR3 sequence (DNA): TGCAGCGTAACCCACAGTAACTATGGCTACACCTTC.

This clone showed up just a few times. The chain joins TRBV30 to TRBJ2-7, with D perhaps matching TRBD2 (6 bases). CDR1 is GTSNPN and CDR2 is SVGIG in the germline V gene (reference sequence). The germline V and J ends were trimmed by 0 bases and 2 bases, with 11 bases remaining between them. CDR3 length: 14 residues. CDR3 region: CAWSVLTGAYEQYF. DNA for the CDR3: TGTGCCTGGAGTGTCCTGACGGGGGCCTACGAGCAGTACTTC.

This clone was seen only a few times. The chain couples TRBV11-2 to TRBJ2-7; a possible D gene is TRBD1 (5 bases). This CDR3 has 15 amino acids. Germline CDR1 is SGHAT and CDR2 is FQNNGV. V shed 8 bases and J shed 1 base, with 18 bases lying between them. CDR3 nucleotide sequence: TGTGCCAGCTCCACGGGCAGGGCGGTTTCCTACGAGCAGTACTTC. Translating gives CASSTGRAVSYEQYF. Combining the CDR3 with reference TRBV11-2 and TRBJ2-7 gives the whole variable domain EAGVAQSPRYKIIEKRQSVAFWCNPISGHATLYWYQQILGQGPKLLIQFQNNGVVDDSQLPKDRFSAERLKGVDSTLKIQPAKLEDSAVYLCASSTGRAVSYEQYFGPGTRLTVT.

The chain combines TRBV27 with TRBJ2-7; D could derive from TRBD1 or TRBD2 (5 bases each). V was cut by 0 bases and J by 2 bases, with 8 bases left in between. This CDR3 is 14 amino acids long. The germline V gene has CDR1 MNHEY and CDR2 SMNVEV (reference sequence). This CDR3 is CASSLSRGPYEQYF. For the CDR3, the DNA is TGTGCCAGCAGTTTATCGAGGGGCCCCTACGAGCAGTACTTC.

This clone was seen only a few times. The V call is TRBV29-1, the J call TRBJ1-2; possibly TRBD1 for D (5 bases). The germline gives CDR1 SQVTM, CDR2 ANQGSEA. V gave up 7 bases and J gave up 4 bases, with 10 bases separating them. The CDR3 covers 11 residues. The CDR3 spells CSDAGSYGYTF. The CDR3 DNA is TGCAGCGACGCAGGGTCCTATGGCTACACCTTC.

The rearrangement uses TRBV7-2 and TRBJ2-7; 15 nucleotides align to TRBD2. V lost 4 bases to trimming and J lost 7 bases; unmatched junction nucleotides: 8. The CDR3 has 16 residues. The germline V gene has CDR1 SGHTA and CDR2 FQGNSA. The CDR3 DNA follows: TGTGCCAGCAGCTCTGGACTAGCGGGAGGGCCGTCTGAGCAGTACTTC. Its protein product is CASSSGLAGGPSEQYF.